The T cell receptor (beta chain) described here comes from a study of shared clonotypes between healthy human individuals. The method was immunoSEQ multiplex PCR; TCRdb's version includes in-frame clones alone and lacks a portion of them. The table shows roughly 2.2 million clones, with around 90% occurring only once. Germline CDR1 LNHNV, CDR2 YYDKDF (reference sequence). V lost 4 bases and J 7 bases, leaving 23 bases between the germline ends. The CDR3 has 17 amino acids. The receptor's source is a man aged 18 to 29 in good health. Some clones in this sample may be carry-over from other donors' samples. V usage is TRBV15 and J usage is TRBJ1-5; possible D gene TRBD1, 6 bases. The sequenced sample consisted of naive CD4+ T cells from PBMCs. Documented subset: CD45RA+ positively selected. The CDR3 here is CATSKYRDTVLRQPQHF. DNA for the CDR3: TGTGCCACCAGCAAATACCGGGACACTGTTTTGAGACAGCCCCAGCATTTT. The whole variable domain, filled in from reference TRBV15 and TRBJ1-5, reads DAMVIQNPRYQVTQFGKPVTLSCSQTLNHNVMYWYQQKSSQAPKLLFHYYDKDFNNEADTPDNFQSRRPNTSFCFLDIRSPGLGDTAMYLCATSKYRDTVLRQPQHFGDGTRLSIL.